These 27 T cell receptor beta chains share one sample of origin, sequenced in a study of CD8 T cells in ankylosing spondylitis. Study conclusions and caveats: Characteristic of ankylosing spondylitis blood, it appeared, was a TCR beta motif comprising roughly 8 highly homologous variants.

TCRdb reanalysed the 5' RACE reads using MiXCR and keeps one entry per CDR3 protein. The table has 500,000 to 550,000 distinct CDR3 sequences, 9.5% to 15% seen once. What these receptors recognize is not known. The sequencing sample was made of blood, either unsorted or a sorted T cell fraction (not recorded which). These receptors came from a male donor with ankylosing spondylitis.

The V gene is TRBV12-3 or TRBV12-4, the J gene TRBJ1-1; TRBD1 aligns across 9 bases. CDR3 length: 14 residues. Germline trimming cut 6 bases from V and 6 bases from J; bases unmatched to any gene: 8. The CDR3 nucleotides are TGTGCCAGCAGCTTCACAGGGGGCGGCCCTGAAGCTTTCTTT. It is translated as CASSFTGGGPEAFF.

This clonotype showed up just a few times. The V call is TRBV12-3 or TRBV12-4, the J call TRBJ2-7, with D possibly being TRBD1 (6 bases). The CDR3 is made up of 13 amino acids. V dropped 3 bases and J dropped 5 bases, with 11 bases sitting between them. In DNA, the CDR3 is TGTGCCAGCAGTTTCTTACAGGGCCACGAGCAGTACTTC. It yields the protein CASSFLQGHEQYF.

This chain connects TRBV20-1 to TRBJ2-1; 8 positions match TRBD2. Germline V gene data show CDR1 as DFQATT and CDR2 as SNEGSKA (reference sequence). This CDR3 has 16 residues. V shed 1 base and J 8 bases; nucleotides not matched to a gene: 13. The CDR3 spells CSARGQGTRLLHEQFF. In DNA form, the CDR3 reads TGCAGTGCTAGAGGCCAAGGGACTAGATTGCTCCATGAGCAGTTCTTC.

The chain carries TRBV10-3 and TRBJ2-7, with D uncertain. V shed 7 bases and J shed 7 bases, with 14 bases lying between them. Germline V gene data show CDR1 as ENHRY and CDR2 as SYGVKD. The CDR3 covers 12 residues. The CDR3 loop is CAIKAPNQEQYV. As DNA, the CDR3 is TGTGCCATCAAGGCCCCGAACCAAGAGCAGTACGTC.

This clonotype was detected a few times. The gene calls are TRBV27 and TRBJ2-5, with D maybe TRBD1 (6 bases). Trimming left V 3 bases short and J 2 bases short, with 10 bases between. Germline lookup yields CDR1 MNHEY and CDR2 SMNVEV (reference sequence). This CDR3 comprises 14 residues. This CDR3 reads CASSFLGTQETQYF. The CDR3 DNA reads TGTGCCAGCAGTTTTTTAGGGACACAAGAGACCCAGTACTTC.

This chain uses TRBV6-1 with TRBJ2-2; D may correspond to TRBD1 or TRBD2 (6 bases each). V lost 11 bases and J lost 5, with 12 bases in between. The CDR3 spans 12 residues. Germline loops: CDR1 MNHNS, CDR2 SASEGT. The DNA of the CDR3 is TGTGCCGGGTTAGGGGGGACCGGGGAGCTGTTTTTT. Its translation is CAGLGGTGELFF.

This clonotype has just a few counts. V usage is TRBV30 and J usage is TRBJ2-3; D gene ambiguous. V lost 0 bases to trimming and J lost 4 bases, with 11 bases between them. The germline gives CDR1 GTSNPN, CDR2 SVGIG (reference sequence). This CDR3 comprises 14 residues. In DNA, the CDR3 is TGTGCCTGGAGTGTGGGTCAGGTCGCAGATACGCAGTATTTT. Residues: CAWSVGQVADTQYF.

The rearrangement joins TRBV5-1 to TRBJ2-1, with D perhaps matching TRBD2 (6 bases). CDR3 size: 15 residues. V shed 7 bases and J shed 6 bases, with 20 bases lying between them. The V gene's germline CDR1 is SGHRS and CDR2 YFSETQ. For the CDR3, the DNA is TGCGCCAGCGGCTCCTACGGGACTGGGGGCAATGAGCAGTTCTTC. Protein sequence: CASGSYGTGGNEQFF.

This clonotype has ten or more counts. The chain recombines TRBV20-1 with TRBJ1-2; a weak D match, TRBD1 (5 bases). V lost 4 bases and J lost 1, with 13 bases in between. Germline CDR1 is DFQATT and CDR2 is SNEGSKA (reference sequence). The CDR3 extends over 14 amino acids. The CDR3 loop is CSAMIGTGNYGYTF. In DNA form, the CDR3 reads TGCAGTGCTATGATAGGGACGGGTAACTATGGCTACACCTTC.

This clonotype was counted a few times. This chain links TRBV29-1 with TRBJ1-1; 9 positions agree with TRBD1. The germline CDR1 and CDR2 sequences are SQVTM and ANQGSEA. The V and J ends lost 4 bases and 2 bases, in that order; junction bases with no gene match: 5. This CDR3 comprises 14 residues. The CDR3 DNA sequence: TGCAGCGTTGTATTGACAGGGGGAAACACTGAAGCTTTCTTT. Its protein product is CSVVLTGGNTEAFF.

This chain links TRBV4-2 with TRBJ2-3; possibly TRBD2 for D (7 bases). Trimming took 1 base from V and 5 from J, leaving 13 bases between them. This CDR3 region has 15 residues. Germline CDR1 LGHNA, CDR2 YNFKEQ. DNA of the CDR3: TGTGCCAGCAGCCAAGGGGAGGGGGGTAAAGATACGCAGTATTTT. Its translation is CASSQGEGGKDTQYF.

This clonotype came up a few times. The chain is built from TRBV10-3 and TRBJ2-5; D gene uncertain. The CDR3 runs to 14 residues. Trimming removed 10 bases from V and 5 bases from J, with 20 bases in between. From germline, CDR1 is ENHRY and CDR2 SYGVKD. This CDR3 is CATGGRNEEETQYF. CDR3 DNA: TGTGCCACGGGTGGGCGGAACGAAGAGGAGACCCAGTACTTC.

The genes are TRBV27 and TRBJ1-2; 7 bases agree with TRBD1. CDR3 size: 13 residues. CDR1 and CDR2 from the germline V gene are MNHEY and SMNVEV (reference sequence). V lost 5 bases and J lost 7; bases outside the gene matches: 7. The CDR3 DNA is TGTGCCAGCAGTCTAAATCAGGGGGGTGGCTACACCTTC. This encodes CASSLNQGGGYTF.

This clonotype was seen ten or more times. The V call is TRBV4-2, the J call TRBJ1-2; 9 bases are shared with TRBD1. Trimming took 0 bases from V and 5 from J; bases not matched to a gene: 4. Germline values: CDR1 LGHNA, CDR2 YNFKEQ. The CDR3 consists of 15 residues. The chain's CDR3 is CASSQDGTGIYGYTF. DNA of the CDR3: TGTGCCAGCAGCCAAGATGGGACAGGGATTTATGGCTACACCTTC.

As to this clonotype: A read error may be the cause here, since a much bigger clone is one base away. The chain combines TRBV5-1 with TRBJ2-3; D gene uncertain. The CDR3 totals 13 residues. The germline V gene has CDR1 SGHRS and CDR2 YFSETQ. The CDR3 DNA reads TGCGACAGCAATAGCCCCGGTGAAGATACGCAGTATTTT. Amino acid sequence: CDSNSPGEDTQYF.

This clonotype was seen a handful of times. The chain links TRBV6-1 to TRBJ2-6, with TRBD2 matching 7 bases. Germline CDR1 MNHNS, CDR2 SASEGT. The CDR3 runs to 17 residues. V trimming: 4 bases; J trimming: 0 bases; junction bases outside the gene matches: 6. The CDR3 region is CASSVLGRYSGANVLTF. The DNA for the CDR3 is TGTGCCAGCAGTGTTCTCGGGAGGTACTCTGGGGCCAACGTCCTGACTTTC.

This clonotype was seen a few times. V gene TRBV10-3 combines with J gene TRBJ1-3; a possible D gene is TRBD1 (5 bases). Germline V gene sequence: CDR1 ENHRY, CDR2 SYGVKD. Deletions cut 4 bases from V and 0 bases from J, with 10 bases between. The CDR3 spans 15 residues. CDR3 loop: CAISGGQASGNTIYF. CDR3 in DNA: TGTGCCATCAGTGGGGGCCAAGCCTCTGGAAACACCATATATTTT.

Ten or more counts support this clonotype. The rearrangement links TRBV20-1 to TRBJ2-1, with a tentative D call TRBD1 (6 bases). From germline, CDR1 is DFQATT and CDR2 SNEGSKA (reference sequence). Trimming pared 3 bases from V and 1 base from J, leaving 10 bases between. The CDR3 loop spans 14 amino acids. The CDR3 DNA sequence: TGCAGTGCTAGGGGGGACATGTCCTACAATGAGCAGTTCTTC. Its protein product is CSARGDMSYNEQFF.

The CDR3 region is CSAKRAGSQPQHF. CDR3 DNA sequence: TGCAGTGCTAAGAGGGCAGGGAGTCAGCCCCAGCATTTT. The V gene is TRBV20-1, the J gene TRBJ1-5; weak D call: TRBD1 (5 bases). Trimming stripped 4 bases from V and 6 bases from J, with 13 bases between. The length of the CDR3 is 13 residues. Germline CDR1 DFQATT, CDR2 SNEGSKA (reference sequence).

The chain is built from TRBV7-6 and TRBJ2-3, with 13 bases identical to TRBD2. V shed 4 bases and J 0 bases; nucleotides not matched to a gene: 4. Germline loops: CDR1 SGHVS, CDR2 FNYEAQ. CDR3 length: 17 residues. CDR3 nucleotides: TGTGCCAGCAGCTCCGGACTAGCGGGAGCCAGCACAGATACGCAGTATTTT. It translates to CASSSGLAGASTDTQYF.

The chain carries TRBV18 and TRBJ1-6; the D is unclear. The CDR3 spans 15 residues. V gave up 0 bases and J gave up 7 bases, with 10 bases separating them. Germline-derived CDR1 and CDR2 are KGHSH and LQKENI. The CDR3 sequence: CASSPPRGWNSPLHF. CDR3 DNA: TGTGCCAGCTCACCACCGCGGGGTTGGAATTCACCCCTCCACTTT.

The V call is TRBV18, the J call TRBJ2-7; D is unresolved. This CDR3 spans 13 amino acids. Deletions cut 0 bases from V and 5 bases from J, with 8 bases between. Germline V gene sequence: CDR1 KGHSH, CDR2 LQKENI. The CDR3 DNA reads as TGTGCCAGCTCACCACCGGCTGGCAACGAGCAGTACGTC. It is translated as CASSPPAGNEQYV.

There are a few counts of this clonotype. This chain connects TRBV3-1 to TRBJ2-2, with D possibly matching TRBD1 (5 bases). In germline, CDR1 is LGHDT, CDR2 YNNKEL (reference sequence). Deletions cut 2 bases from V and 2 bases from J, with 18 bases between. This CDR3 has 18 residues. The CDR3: CASSQQVIGTGNTGELFF. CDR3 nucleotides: TGTGCCAGCAGCCAACAGGTGATCGGTACAGGTAACACCGGGGAGCTGTTTTTT.

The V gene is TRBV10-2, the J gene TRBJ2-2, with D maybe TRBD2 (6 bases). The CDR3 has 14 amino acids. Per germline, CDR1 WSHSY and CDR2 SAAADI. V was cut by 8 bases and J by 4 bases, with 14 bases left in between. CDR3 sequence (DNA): TGCGCCAGCGTCGGGACTTCGGGCACCGGGGAGCTGTTTTTT. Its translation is CASVGTSGTGELFF.

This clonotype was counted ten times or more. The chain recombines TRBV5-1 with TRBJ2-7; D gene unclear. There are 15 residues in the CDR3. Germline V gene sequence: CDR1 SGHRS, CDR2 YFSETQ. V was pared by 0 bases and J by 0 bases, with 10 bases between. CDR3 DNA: TGCGCCAGCAGCTTGGGACACGAGAACTCCTACGAGCAGTACTTC. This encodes CASSLGHENSYEQYF. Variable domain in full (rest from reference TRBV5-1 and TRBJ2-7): KAGVTQTPRYLIKTRGQQVTLSCSPISGHRSVSWYQQTPGQGLQFLFEYFSETQRNKGNFPGRFSGRQFSNSRSEMNVSTLELGDSALYLCASSLGHENSYEQYFGPGTRLTVT.

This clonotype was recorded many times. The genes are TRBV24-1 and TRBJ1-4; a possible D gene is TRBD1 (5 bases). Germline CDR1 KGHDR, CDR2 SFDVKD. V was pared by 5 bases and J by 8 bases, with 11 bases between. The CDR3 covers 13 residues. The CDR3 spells CATSGDSKEKLFF. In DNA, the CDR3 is TGTGCCACCAGTGGAGACAGCAAAGAAAAACTGTTTTTT.

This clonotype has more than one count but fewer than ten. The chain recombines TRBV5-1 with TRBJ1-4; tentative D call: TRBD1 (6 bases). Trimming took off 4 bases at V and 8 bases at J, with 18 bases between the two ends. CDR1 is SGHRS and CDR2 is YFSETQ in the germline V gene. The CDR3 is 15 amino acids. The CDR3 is CASSPTGTSEEKLFF. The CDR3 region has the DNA TGCGCCAGCAGCCCAACCGGGACATCAGAAGAAAAACTGTTTTTT.